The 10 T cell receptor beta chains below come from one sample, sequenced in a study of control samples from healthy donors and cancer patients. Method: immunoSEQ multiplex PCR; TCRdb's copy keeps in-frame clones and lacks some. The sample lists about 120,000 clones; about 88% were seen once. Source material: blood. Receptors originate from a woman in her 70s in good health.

CDR3 region: CASSLAASRAYNSPLHF. The CDR3 nucleotides are TGTGCCAGCAGCTTAGCTGCCAGCAGAGCTTATAATTCACCCCTCCACTTT. This chain uses TRBV7-9 with TRBJ1-6; D not resolved. Looked up from germline, CDR1 is SEHNR and CDR2 is FQNEAQ (reference sequence). This CDR3 region has 17 residues. Trimming left V 0 bases short and J 4 bases short, with 13 bases between.

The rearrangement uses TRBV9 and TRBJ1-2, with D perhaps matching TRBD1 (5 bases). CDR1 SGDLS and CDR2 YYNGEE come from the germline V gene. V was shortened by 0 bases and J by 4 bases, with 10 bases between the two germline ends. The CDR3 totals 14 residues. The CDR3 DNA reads TGTGCCAGCAGCGTAGGGGGACTCACCTATGGCTACACCTTC. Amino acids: CASSVGGLTYGYTF.

Written as DNA, the CDR3 is TGTGCCAGTAGTGTTGGTGGGGCTCATAGCAATCAGCCCCAGCATTTT. As protein: CASSVGGAHSNQPQHF. The chain combines TRBV19 with TRBJ1-5; D is perhaps TRBD1 (5 bases). CDR3 length: 16 amino acids. From germline, CDR1 is LNHDA and CDR2 SQIVND (reference sequence). V was clipped by 5 bases and J by 0 bases, with 14 bases between them.

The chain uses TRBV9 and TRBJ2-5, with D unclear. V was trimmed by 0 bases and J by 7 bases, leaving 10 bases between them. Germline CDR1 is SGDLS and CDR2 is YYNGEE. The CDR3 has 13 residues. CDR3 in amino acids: CASSVESYGTQYF. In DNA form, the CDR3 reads TGTGCCAGCAGCGTAGAATCCTACGGGACCCAGTACTTC. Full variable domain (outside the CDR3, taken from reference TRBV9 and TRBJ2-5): DSGVTQTPKHLITATGQRVTLRCSPRSGDLSVYWYQQSLDQGLQFLIQYYNGEERAKGNILERFSAQQFPDLHSELNLSSLELGDSALYFCASSVESYGTQYFGPGTRLLVL.

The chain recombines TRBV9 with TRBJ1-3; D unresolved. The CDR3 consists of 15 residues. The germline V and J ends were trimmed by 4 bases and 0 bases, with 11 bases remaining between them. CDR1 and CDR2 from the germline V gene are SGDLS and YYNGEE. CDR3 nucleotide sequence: TGTGCCAGCAGCCCCGGTCAGAGCTCTGGAAACACCATATATTTT. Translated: CASSPGQSSGNTIYF.

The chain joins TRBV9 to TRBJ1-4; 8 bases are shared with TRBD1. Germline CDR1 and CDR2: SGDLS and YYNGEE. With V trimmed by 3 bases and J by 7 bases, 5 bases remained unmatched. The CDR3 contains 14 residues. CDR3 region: CASSETGAGEKLFF. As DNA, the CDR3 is TGTGCCAGCAGCGAGACAGGGGCGGGTGAAAAACTGTTTTTT. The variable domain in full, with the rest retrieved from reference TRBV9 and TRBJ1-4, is DSGVTQTPKHLITATGQRVTLRCSPRSGDLSVYWYQQSLDQGLQFLIQYYNGEERAKGNILERFSAQQFPDLHSELNLSSLELGDSALYFCASSETGAGEKLFFGSGTQLSVL.

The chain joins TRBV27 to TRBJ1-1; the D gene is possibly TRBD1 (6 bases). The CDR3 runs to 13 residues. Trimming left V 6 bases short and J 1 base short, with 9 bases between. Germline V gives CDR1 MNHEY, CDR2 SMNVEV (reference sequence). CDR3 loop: CASRRQENTEAFF. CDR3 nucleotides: TGTGCCAGCAGGAGACAGGAGAACACTGAAGCTTTCTTT.

The chain's CDR3 is CASSSAGSPNEAFF. CDR3 bases: TGTGCCAGCAGCTCGGCCGGGAGCCCAAATGAAGCTTTCTTT. The chain uses TRBV5-4 and TRBJ1-1; D is unresolved. CDR3 length: 14 residues. V shed 3 bases and J shed 7 bases, with 16 bases lying between them. The germline V gene encodes CDR1 SGHNT and CDR2 YYREEE (reference sequence).

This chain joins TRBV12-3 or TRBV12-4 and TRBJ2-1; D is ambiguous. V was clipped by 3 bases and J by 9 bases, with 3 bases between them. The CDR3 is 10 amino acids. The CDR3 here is CASSFSEQFF. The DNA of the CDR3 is TGTGCCAGCAGTTTTAGTGAGCAGTTCTTC.

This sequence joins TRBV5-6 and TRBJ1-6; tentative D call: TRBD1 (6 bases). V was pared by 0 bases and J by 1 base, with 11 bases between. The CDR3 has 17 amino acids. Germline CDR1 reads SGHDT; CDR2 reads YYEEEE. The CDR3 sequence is CASSLAGGLSYNSPLHF. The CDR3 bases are TGTGCCAGCAGCTTGGCCGGGGGGCTGTCCTATAATTCACCCCTCCACTTT.